The 9 T cell receptor beta chains given below trace back to one sample, sequenced in a study of shared clonotypes between healthy human individuals. Data came from immunoSEQ multiplex PCR; TCRdb stores just in-frame clones and leaves some out. Of nearly 750,000 clones listed, 55% to 75% are singletons. Source material: memory CD4+ T cells sorted from blood. The subset was: CD45RA-negative fraction. Receptor source: a woman in her thirties in good health.

This sequence joins TRBV28 and TRBJ2-7, with TRBD2 matching 10 bases. The ends lost 3 bases at V and 7 bases at J; junction bases unmatched: 0. The CDR3 loop spans 12 amino acids. CDR1 MDHEN and CDR2 SYDVKM come from the germline V gene. CDR3 protein: CASSLGLAEQYF. The CDR3 bases are TGTGCCAGCAGTTTGGGACTAGCGGAGCAGTACTTC.

The chain is built from TRBV6-5 and TRBJ2-5; D is perhaps TRBD2 (6 bases). From germline, CDR1 is MNHEY and CDR2 SVGAGI. CDR3 length equals 13 residues. V was shortened by 5 bases and J by 7 bases, with 14 bases between the two germline ends. CDR3 loop: CASSTSGRWTQYF. For the CDR3, the DNA is TGTGCCAGCAGTACATCAGGGAGGTGGACCCAGTACTTC.

CDR3 residues: CAITQEGGETQYF. As DNA, the CDR3 is TGTGCCATCACTCAGGAGGGAGGCGAGACCCAGTACTTC. The V call is TRBV7-9, the J call TRBJ2-5; D may be TRBD2 (6 bases). Per the germline V gene, CDR1 is SEHNR and CDR2 is FQNEAQ (reference sequence). This CDR3 region has 13 residues. The germline V and J ends were trimmed by 10 bases and 5 bases, with 17 bases remaining between them.

This clone appeared a single time. The chain carries TRBV5-8 and TRBJ2-1; the D call may be TRBD1 or TRBD2 (5 bases each). Germline values: CDR1 SGHTS, CDR2 YDEGEE. V was shortened by 7 bases and J by 0 bases, with 29 bases between the two germline ends. This CDR3 spans 20 amino acids. CDR3 coding DNA: TGTGCCAGCCCCCTGGGGGTTCTTCGACAGAGGGCCCGCTCCTACAATGAGCAGTTCTTC. Translation gives CASPLGVLRQRARSYNEQFF.

V usage is TRBV5-1 and J usage is TRBJ2-1; possibly TRBD2 for D (6 bases). CDR3 length equals 13 residues. The germline V gene encodes CDR1 SGHRS and CDR2 YFSETQ. The V gene lost 7 bases and the J gene lost 8 bases, with 16 bases spanning the gap. The CDR3 coding sequence is TGCGCCAGCTTCTCAGGAGCGGGCTATGAGCAGTTCTTC. This codes for CASFSGAGYEQFF.

The chain is built from TRBV5-1 and TRBJ2-7, with D maybe TRBD2 (5 bases). This CDR3 has 14 amino acids. CDR1 is SGHRS and CDR2 is YFSETQ in the germline V gene. Trimming cost V 4 bases and J 6 bases, with 17 bases left between them. The CDR3: CASSPLASPREQYF. Written as DNA, the CDR3 is TGCGCCAGCAGCCCTCTAGCCTCCCCCCGCGAGCAGTACTTC. The full variable domain, rest sourced from reference TRBV5-1 and TRBJ2-7, is KAGVTQTPRYLIKTRGQQVTLSCSPISGHRSVSWYQQTPGQGLQFLFEYFSETQRNKGNFPGRFSGRQFSNSRSEMNVSTLELGDSALYLCASSPLASPREQYFGPGTRLTVT.

The rearrangement uses TRBV18 and TRBJ2-5, with a tentative D call TRBD2 (5 bases). The CDR3 consists of 13 residues. V lost 4 bases and J lost 5, with 11 bases in between. The V gene's germline CDR1 is KGHSH and CDR2 LQKENI. CDR3 protein: CASSRGSTETQYF. CDR3 coding DNA: TGTGCCAGCTCACGTGGGAGCACTGAGACCCAGTACTTC.

The V and J genes are TRBV5-1 and TRBJ2-1; unclear D gene. From germline, CDR1 is SGHRS and CDR2 YFSETQ. The CDR3 covers 13 residues. V lost 2 bases and J lost 4, with 7 bases in between. The CDR3 DNA sequence: TGCGCCAGCAGCTTCCCGACGTACAATGAGCAGTTCTTC. This translates into CASSFPTYNEQFF. The full variable domain, with the rest looked up from reference TRBV5-1 and TRBJ2-1, is KAGVTQTPRYLIKTRGQQVTLSCSPISGHRSVSWYQQTPGQGLQFLFEYFSETQRNKGNFPGRFSGRQFSNSRSEMNVSTLELGDSALYLCASSFPTYNEQFFGPGTRLTVL.

The J gene is TRBJ1-1, the V gene TRBV7-2; TRBD1 matches 7 bases. This CDR3 is built from 13 residues. The germline gives CDR1 SGHTA, CDR2 FQGNSA. V dropped 7 bases and J dropped 6; count of bases not matched to a gene: 8. The CDR3, as DNA: TGTGCCAGCACCAGGGGGAGGGTGCCTGAAGCTTTCTTT. As protein: CASTRGRVPEAFF. Filled out from reference TRBV7-2 and TRBJ1-1, the complete variable domain reads GAGVSQSPSNKVTEKGKDVELRCDPISGHTALYWYRQSLGQGLEFLIYFQGNSAPDKSGLPSDRFSAERTGGSVSTLTIQRTQQEDSAVYLCASTRGRVPEAFFGQGTRLTVV.